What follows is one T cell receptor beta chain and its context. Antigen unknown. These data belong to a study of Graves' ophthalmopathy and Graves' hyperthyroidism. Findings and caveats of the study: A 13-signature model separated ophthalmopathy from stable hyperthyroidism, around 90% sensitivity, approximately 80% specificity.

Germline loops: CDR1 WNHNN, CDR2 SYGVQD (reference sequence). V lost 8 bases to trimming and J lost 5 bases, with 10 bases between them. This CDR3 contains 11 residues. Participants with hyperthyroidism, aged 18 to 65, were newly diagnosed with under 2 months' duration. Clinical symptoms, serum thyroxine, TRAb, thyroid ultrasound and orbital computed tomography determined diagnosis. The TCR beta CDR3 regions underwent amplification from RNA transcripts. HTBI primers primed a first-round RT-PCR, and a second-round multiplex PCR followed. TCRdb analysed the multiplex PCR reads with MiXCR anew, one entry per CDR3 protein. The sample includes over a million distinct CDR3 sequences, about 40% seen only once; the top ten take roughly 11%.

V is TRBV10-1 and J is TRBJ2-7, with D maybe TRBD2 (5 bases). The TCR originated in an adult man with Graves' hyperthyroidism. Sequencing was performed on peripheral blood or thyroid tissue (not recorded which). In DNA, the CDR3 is TGCGCCAGCGGAGTGGGAGACGAGCAGTACTTC. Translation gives CASGVGDEQYF.